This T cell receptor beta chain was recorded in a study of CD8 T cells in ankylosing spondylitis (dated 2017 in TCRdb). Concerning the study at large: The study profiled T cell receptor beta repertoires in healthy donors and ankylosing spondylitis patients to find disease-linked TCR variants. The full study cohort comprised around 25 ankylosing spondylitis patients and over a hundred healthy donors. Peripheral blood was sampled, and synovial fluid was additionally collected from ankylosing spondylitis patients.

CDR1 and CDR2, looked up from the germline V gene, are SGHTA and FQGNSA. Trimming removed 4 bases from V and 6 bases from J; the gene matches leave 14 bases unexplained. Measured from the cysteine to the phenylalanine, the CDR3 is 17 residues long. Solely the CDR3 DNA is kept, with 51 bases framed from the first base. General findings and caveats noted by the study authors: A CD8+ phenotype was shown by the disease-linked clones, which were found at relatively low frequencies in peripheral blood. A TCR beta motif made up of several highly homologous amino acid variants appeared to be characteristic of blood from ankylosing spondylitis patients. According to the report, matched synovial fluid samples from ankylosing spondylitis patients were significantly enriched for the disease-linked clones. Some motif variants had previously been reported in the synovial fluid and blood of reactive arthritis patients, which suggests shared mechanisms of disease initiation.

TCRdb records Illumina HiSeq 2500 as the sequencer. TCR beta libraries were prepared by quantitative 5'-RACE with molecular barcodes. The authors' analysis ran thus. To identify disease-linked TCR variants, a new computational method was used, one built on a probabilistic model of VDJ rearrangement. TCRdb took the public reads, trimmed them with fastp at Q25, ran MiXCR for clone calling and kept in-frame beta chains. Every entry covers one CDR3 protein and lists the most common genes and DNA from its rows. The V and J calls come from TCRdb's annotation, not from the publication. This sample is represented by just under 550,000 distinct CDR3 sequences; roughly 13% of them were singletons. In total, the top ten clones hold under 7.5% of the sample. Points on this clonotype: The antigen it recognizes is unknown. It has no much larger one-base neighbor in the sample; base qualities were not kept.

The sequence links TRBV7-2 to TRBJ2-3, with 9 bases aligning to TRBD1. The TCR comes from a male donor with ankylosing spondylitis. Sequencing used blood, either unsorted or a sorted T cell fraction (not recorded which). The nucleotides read TGTGCCAGCAGCTCTCCGGGACAGGGAGGTGGAGGGGATACGCAGTATTTT. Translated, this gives CASSSPGQGGGGDTQYF.